The present T cell receptor beta chain was sequenced within a study of CDR3 diversity in severe acne. This clonotype was seen only a few times. TCRdb independently ran MiXCR on the PCR reads; one entry per CDR3 protein. The profile shows tens of thousands of distinct CDR3 sequences, 45% to 55% of them singletons. The V end was cut by 3 bases, the J end by 3 bases, with 6 bases between. Germline lookup yields CDR1 SGHRS and CDR2 YFSETQ. The CDR3 spans 13 residues. The TCR sequence derives from a male donor in good health, without acne. The sample taken for sequencing was blood. This chain uses TRBV5-1 with TRBJ2-2, with unresolved D. The CDR3 DNA follows: TGCGCCAGCAGCTCCCAGCACACCGGGGAGCTGTTTTTT. It specifies CASSSQHTGELFF.